The source of this TCR beta chain is a study of blood T cell repertoires in COVID-19. This clone was counted between two and nine times. Trimming cost V 4 bases and J 7 bases, with 8 bases left between them. CDR3 length: 13 amino acids. Germline CDR1 and CDR2: SEHNR and FQNEAQ (reference sequence). The repertoire was sequenced with immunoSEQ multiplex PCR; TCRdb's copy has only in-frame clones and lacks some. Of approximately 230,000 clones listed, 85% to 90% are singletons. The clonotype originates from a middle-aged man who had recovered from COVID-19. The chain recombines TRBV7-9 with TRBJ1-6; the D is unclear. Material: PBMCs or T cells enriched from blood (not recorded which). The CDR3 protein is CASSYSQNSPLHF. CDR3 coding DNA: TGTGCCAGCAGCTACTCACAGAATTCACCCCTCCACTTT. The full variable domain, its missing parts supplied by reference TRBV7-9 and TRBJ1-6, is DTGVSQNPRHKITKRGQNVTFRCDPISEHNRLYWYRQTLGQGPEFLTYFQNEAQLEKSRLLSDRFSAERPKGSFSTLEIQRTEQGDSAMYLCASSYSQNSPLHFGNGTRLTVT.